This TCR beta chain was sequenced for a study of glioma-infiltrating T cells after dendritic cell vaccination. Study-wide results and limits: Higher TCR clonality did not directly relate to longer survival.

Here immunoSEQ multiplex PCR was the method, and the copy in TCRdb shows in-frame clones only, minus some. In the table there are tens of thousands of clones, around 81% of which are singletons. Per the germline V gene, CDR1 is LGHNA and CDR2 is YSLEER. The CDR3 loop spans 13 amino acids. V trimming: 4 bases; J trimming: 8 bases; junction bases outside the gene matches: 2. Regarding this clone: As yet, its antigen is unknown.

PBMC were collected before vaccination, two weeks after the third vaccination, and at progression. This sample comprised blood, obtained before dendritic cell vaccination. This TCR came from a human donor with glioblastoma. The V and J genes are TRBV4-3 and TRBJ1-6; 7 bases align to TRBD1. Here the CDR3 DNA reads TGCGCCAGCAGCCCTGACAGGGATTCACCCCTCCACTTT. Its protein product is CASSPDRDSPLHF.